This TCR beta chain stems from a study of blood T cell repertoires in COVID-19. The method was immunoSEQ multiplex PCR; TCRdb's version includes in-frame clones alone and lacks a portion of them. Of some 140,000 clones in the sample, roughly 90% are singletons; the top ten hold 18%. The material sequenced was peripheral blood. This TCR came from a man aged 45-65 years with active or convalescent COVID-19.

As DNA, the CDR3 is TGTGCCAGCAGCTTAGCAGGGAGCAATCAGCCCCAGCATTTT. Translation gives CASSLAGSNQPQHF. The V gene is TRBV11-2, the J gene TRBJ1-5, with TRBD1 as a possible D gene (5 bases). The CDR3 loop spans 14 amino acids. Germline CDR1 is SGHAT and CDR2 is FQNNGV. V was trimmed by 1 base and J by 1 base, leaving 5 bases between them. Variable domain in full (rest from reference TRBV11-2 and TRBJ1-5): EAGVAQSPRYKIIEKRQSVAFWCNPISGHATLYWYQQILGQGPKLLIQFQNNGVVDDSQLPKDRFSAERLKGVDSTLKIQPAKLEDSAVYLCASSLAGSNQPQHFGDGTRLSIL.